This entry lists 19 T cell receptor beta chains sequenced from one sample in a study of blood T cell repertoires in COVID-19. The data were produced by immunoSEQ multiplex PCR, yet TCRdb's version contains in-frame clones alone and is incomplete. The sample yields 15,000 to 20,000 clones, over 65% seen once. Sequencing used peripheral blood. The receptors stem from a human donor in a cohort sampled during active COVID-19.

The V and J genes are TRBV10-3 and TRBJ1-1, with TRBD1 matching over 7 bases. The CDR3 totals 15 residues. Germline V lookup: CDR1 ENHRY, CDR2 SYGVKD. With V trimmed by 3 bases and J by 1 base, 5 bases remained unmatched. The CDR3 nucleotides are TGTGCCATCAGTGACGCCGGACAGGCGAACACTGAAGCTTTCTTT. The encoded protein is CAISDAGQANTEAFF.

This clone has more than one count but fewer than ten. The V gene is TRBV5-5, the J gene TRBJ1-5; D is uncertain. The ends were cut back, 0 bases at V and 8 bases at J, with 18 bases in the middle. This CDR3 is built from 16 residues. The germline gives CDR1 SGHKS, CDR2 YYEKEE (reference sequence). CDR3 nucleotide sequence: TGTGCCAGCAGCTTGGTCTCGTCGGCAGTAGCTGAGCCCCAGCATTTT. This codes for CASSLVSSAVAEPQHF.

By sample fraction, this clone is medium-sized (0.01 to 0.1%). V is TRBV18 and J is TRBJ1-6, with D possibly being TRBD1 (5 bases). The length of the CDR3 is 15 residues. Trimming shortened V by 3 bases and J by 7 bases, and 13 bases separated the two germline ends. Germline V gene data show CDR1 as KGHSH and CDR2 as LQKENI. CDR3 coding DNA: TGTGCCAGCTCACCGACAGAGGTGCGGAATTCACCCCTCCACTTT. It yields the protein CASSPTEVRNSPLHF.

The genes are TRBV7-2 and TRBJ2-7; 7 positions agree with TRBD1. Per the germline V gene, CDR1 is SGHTA and CDR2 is FQGNSA. The CDR3 has 15 amino acids. The trim removed 5 bases at V and 1 base at J, leaving 8 bases unmatched. CDR3 in amino acids: CASSPGTVSSYEQYF. CDR3 coding DNA: TGTGCCAGCAGCCCGGGGACAGTCAGTTCCTACGAGCAGTACTTC.

This rearrangement joins TRBV6-1 to TRBJ1-2; D perhaps matches TRBD1 (5 bases). The CDR3 extends over 13 amino acids. Germline V gene lookup returns CDR1 MNHNS and CDR2 SASEGT. V was trimmed by 3 bases and J by 4 bases, leaving 9 bases between them. The CDR3 coding sequence is TGTGCCAGCAGTGATGGAGGGGTCTATGGCTACACCTTC. This encodes CASSDGGVYGYTF.

Comments on this clone: Within the sample, other DNA sequences also encode this same CDR3. The rearrangement joins TRBV9 to TRBJ2-3; the match to TRBD2 covers 8 bases. V lost 6 bases and J lost 0; bases outside the gene matches: 3. Per germline, CDR1 SGDLS and CDR2 YYNGEE. CDR3 length equals 14 residues. The CDR3, as DNA: TGTGCCAGCAAGGCGGGAGGCAGCACAGATACGCAGTATTTT. Encoded protein: CASKAGGSTDTQYF.

The J gene is TRBJ2-3, the V gene TRBV29-1, with a possible D match to TRBD1 (6 bases). Germline-derived CDR1 and CDR2 are SQVTM and ANQGSEA. The CDR3 contains 14 residues. V shed 6 bases and J shed 0 bases, with 13 bases lying between them. CDR3 bases: TGCAGCGTCGCGCGGACAGAGAGCACAGATACGCAGTATTTT. It codes for CSVARTESTDTQYF.

A few counts support this clone. The chain employs TRBV7-2 and TRBJ1-5; 9 bases are shared with TRBD1. Unmatched junction bases numbered 1, after V lost 3 bases and J lost 1 base. This CDR3 spans 15 amino acids. CDR1 and CDR2 from the germline V gene are SGHTA and FQGNSA. CDR3 in amino acids: CASSFTGGSNQPQHF. CDR3 in DNA: TGTGCCAGCAGCTTCACAGGGGGCAGCAATCAGCCCCAGCATTTT.

V gene TRBV7-9 combines with J gene TRBJ2-1, with 10 positions matching TRBD2. This CDR3 is built from 15 residues. V shed 6 bases, J shed 0 bases, and the junction held 2 bases outside the gene matches. Germline V gene sequence: CDR1 SEHNR, CDR2 FQNEAQ (reference sequence). CDR3 bases: TGTGCCAGCAGGTCTAGCGGGAGCTCCTACAATGAGCAGTTCTTC. Protein: CASRSSGSSYNEQFF.

The chain links TRBV15 to TRBJ2-2, with D hard to call. The germline CDR1 and CDR2 sequences are LNHNV and YYDKDF (reference sequence). The length of the CDR3 is 14 residues. Trimming removed 0 bases from V and 5 bases from J, with 7 bases in between. Here the CDR3 DNA reads TGTGCCACCAGCAGAGATTTAGTGACCGGGGAGCTGTTTTTT. It specifies CATSRDLVTGELFF.

This sequence joins TRBV12-5 and TRBJ2-7; 10 nucleotides align to TRBD2. Germline V gene lookup returns CDR1 LGHNT and CDR2 FRNRAP. This CDR3 has 18 residues. J lost 3 bases, V lost 0 bases, and 11 bases had no gene match. CDR3 sequence (DNA): TGTGCTAGTGGTTTGGTATTGTCCCTCGGACTAGCGGTCTACGAGCAGTACTTC. It yields the protein CASGLVLSLGLAVYEQYF.

The chain joins TRBV11-2 to TRBJ2-5, with TRBD2 matching over 10 bases. The length of the CDR3 is 19 residues. Germline trimming cut 1 base from V and 5 bases from J; bases unmatched to any gene: 16. CDR1 and CDR2 from the germline V gene are SGHAT and FQNNGV. CDR3: CASSLGPRLAGALGETQYF. In nucleotides, the CDR3 is TGTGCCAGCAGCTTAGGGCCCCGGCTAGCGGGAGCTCTGGGGGAGACCCAGTACTTC.

V gene TRBV10-3 combines with J gene TRBJ1-6, with 7 bases that match TRBD1. The CDR3 sequence is 14 residues long. V trimming: 5 bases; J trimming: 7 bases; junction bases outside the gene matches: 5. Germline CDR1 reads ENHRY; CDR2 reads SYGVKD. The CDR3 DNA reads TGTGCCATCAGTCCGGGACAGCCGAATTCACCCCTCCACTTT. Protein product: CAISPGQPNSPLHF.

This sequence joins TRBV28 and TRBJ2-7; TRBD1 might be the D (6 bases). The CDR3 spans 17 residues. V lost 5 bases and J lost 0, with 20 bases in between. Germline V gene lookup returns CDR1 MDHEN and CDR2 SYDVKM. The CDR3 protein is CASSLLRFDRISYEQYF. In DNA, the CDR3 is TGTGCCAGCAGTCTTCTTCGCTTCGACAGGATCTCCTACGAGCAGTACTTC. The variable domain in full, completed from reference TRBV28 and TRBJ2-7, reads DVKVTQSSRYLVKRTGEKVFLECVQDMDHENMFWYRQDPGLGLRLIYFSYDVKMKEKGDIPEGYSVSREKKERFSLILESASTNQTSMYLCASSLLRFDRISYEQYFGPGTRLTVT.

The CDR3 loop is CATRPSLYEPLHNEQFF. CDR3 bases: TGTGCCACCAGGCCCTCACTGTACGAGCCCCTCCACAATGAGCAGTTCTTC. The chain combines TRBV24-1 with TRBJ2-1; D gene ambiguous. Germline CDR1 KGHDR, CDR2 SFDVKD. V gave up 7 bases and J gave up 5 bases, with 23 bases separating them. The CDR3 totals 17 residues.

The chain joins TRBV4-3 to TRBJ2-6; the D gene is possibly TRBD2 (5 bases). The CDR3 has 16 residues. V shed 3 bases and J shed 4 bases, with 13 bases lying between them. Per the germline V gene, CDR1 is LGHNA and CDR2 is YSLEER. The CDR3 protein is CASSHLIASGANVLTF. The CDR3 DNA reads as TGCGCCAGCAGCCATCTTATAGCGTCGGGGGCCAACGTCCTGACTTTC.

The chain employs TRBV19 and TRBJ2-2; 9 bases align to TRBD1. V gave up 5 bases and J gave up 5 bases; unmatched junction bases: 6. The CDR3 totals 15 residues. Germline V lookup: CDR1 LNHDA, CDR2 SQIVND (reference sequence). DNA of the CDR3: TGTGCCAGTAGTCGGGGGACAGGGATGACCGGGGAGCTGTTTTTT. Translating it yields CASSRGTGMTGELFF.

The chain uses TRBV7-9 and TRBJ1-2; D possibly corresponds to TRBD1 (6 bases). Germline V lookup: CDR1 SEHNR, CDR2 FQNEAQ (reference sequence). V was clipped by 0 bases and J by 6 bases, with 14 bases between them. The CDR3 length is 15 residues. CDR3 bases: TGTGCCAGCAGCTTAGCATCGGGACACGGGGATGGCTACACCTTC. Residues: CASSLASGHGDGYTF.

The chain uses TRBV6-4 and TRBJ2-1; the match to TRBD1 covers 7 bases. Germline-derived CDR1 and CDR2 are MRHNA and SNTAGT. V trimming: 3 bases; J trimming: 7 bases; junction bases outside the gene matches: 6. This CDR3 contains 14 residues. The CDR3 here is CASSETGSVNEQFF. The CDR3 bases are TGTGCCAGCAGTGAGACAGGGAGTGTGAATGAGCAGTTCTTC.